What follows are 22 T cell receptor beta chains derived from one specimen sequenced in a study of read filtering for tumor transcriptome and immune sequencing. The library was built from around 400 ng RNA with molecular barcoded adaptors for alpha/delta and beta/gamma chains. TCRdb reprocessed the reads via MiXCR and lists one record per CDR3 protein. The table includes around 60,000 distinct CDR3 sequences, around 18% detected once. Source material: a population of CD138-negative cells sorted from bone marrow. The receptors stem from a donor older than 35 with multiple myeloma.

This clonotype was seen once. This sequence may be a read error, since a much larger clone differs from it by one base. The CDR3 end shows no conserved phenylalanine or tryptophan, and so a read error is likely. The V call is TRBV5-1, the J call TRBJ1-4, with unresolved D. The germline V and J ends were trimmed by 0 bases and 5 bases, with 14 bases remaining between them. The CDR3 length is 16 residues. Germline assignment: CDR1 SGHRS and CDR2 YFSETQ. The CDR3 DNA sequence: TGCGCCAGCAGCTTGGCTACGTCTGGGAGGAATGAAAAACTGTTTTCT. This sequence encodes CASSLATSGRNEKLFS.

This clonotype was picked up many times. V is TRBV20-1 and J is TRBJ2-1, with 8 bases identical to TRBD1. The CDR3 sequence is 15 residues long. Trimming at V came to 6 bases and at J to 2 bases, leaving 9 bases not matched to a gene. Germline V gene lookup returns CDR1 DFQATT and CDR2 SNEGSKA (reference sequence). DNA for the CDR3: TGCAGTGCCCCCCCAGGGGGCAGCACCTACAATGAGCAGTTCTTC. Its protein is CSAPPGGSTYNEQFF.

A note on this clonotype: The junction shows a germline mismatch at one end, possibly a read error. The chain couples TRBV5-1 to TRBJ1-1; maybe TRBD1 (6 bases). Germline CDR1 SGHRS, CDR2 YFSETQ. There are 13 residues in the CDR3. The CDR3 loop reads CASSNTGTPEALF. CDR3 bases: TGCGCCAGCAGCAACACAGGGACCCCTGAAGCTCTCTTT.

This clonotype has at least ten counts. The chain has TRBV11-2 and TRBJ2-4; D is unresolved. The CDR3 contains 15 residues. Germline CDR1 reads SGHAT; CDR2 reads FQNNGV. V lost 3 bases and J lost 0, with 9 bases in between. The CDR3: CASSLGFLAKNIQYF. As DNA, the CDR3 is TGTGCCAGCAGCTTGGGATTTCTAGCCAAAAACATTCAGTACTTC.

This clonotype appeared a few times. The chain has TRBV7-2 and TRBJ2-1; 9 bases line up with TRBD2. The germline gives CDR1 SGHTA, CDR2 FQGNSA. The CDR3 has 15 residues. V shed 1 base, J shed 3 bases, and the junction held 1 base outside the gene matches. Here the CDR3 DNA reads TGTGCCAGCAGCTTAGGTAGCGGGGGCTACAATGAGCAGTTCTTC. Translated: CASSLGSGGYNEQFF.

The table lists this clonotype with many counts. DNA for the CDR3: TGTGCCAGCCATTGGGACAGGGGGCCGAAAACTGAAGCTTTCTTT. The encoded protein is CASHWDRGPKTEAFF. The chain uses TRBV6-2 or TRBV6-3 and TRBJ1-1; 12 nucleotides align to TRBD1. The V gene end was trimmed by 8 bases and the J gene end by 5 bases; junction bases not matched to a gene: 9. Per germline, CDR1 MNHEY and CDR2 SVGEGT. There are 15 residues in the CDR3.

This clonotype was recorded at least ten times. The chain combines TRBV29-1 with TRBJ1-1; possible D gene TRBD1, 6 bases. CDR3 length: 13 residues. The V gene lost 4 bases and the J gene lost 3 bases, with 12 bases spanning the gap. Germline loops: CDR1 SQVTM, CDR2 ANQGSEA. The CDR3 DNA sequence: TGCAGCGTTGGAGTCTCAGGGGACACTGAAGCTTTCTTT. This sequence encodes CSVGVSGDTEAFF.

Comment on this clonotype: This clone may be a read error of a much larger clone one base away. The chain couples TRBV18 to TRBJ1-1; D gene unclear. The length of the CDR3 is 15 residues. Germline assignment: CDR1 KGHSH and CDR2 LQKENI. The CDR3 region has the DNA TGTGCCAGCCCACCACCGTCACCCATGAACACTGAAGCTTTCTTT. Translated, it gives CASPPPSPMNTEAFF.

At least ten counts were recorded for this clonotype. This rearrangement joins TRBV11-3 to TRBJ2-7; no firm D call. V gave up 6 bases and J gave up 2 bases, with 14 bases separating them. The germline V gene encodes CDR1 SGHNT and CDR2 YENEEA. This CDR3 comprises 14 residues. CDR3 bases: TGTGCCAGCAGTTGGAACGTCTTGGCCTACGAGCAGTACTTC. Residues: CASSWNVLAYEQYF. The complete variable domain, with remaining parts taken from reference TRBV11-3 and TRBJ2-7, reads EAGVVQSPRYKIIEKKQPVAFWCNPISGHNTLYWYLQNLGQGPELLIRYENEEAVDDSQLPKDRFSAERLKGVDSTLKIQPAELGDSAVYLCASSWNVLAYEQYFGPGTRLTVT.

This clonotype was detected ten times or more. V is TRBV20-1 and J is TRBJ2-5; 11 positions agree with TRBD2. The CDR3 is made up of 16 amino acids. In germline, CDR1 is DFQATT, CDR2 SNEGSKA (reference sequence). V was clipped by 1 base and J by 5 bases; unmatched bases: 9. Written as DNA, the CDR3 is TGCAGTGCTAGAGGATCCCCTAGCGGGAGGAAGGAGACCCAGTACTTC. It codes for CSARGSPSGRKETQYF.

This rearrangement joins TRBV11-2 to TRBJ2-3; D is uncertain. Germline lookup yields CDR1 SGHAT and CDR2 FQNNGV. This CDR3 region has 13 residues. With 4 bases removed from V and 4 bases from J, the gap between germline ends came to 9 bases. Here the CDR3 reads CASSSDGADTQYF. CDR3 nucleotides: TGTGCCAGCAGCTCGGACGGCGCAGATACGCAGTATTTT.

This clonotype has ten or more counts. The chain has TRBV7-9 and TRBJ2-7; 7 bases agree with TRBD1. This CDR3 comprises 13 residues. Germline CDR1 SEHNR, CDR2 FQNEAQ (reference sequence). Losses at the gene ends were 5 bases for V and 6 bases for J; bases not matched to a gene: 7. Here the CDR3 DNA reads TGTGCCAGCAGCCGAGACAGGGTCGGCGAGCAGTACTTC. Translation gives CASSRDRVGEQYF.

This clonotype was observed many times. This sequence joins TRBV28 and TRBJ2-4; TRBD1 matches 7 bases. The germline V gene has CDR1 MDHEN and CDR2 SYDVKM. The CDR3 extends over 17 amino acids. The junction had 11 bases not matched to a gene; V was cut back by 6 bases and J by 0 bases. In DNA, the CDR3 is TGTGCCAGCAGCCCAGGCGGACAGGCCCTAGCCAAAAACATTCAGTACTTC. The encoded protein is CASSPGGQALAKNIQYF.

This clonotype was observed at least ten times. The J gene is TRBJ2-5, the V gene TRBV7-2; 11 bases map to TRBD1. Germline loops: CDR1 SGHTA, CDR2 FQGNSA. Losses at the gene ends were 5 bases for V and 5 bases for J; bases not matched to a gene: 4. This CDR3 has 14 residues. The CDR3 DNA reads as TGTGCCAGCAGCCCGGACAGGGGGCGGGAGACCCAGTACTTC. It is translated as CASSPDRGRETQYF.

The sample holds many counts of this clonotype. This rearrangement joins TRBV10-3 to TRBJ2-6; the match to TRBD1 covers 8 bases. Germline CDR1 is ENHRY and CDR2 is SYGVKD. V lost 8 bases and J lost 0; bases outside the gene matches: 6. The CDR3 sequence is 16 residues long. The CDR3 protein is CAIPGGPSSGANVLTF. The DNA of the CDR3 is TGTGCCATCCCAGGGGGCCCAAGCTCTGGGGCCAACGTCCTGACTTTC.

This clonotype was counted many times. CDR3 region: CASFGQGGSYEQYF. The CDR3 DNA reads TGTGCCAGCTTCGGACAGGGCGGCTCCTACGAGCAGTACTTC. The chain recombines TRBV6-5 with TRBJ2-7; the match to TRBD1 covers 8 bases. The CDR3 covers 14 residues. Germline V gene sequence: CDR1 MNHEY, CDR2 SVGAGI. The V segment lost 8 bases and the J segment 0 bases; nucleotides outside the gene matches: 6.

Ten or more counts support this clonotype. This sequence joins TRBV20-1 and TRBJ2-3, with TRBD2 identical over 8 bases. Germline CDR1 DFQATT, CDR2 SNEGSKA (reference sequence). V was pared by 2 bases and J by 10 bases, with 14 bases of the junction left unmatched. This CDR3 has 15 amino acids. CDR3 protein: CSARFGGVSFAPQYF. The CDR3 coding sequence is TGCAGTGCTAGATTCGGGGGGGTATCATTCGCGCCGCAGTATTTT.

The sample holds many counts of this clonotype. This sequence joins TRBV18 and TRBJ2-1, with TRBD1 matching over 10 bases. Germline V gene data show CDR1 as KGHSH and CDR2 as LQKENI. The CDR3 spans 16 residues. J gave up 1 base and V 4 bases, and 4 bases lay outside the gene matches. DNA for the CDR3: TGTGCCAGCTCACTCGGACAGGGGGGGTCCTACAATGAGCAGTTCTTC. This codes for CASSLGQGGSYNEQFF.

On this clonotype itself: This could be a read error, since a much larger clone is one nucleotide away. CDR3 protein: CAISARRGVNTEAFF. In nucleotides, the CDR3 is TGTGCCATCAGTGCCCGACGGGGGGTGAACACTGAAGCTTTCTTT. The chain combines TRBV10-3 with TRBJ1-1; D perhaps matches TRBD1 (5 bases). The germline V gene encodes CDR1 ENHRY and CDR2 SYGVKD. The V gene lost 4 bases and the J gene lost 0 bases, with 12 bases spanning the gap. CDR3 size: 15 residues.

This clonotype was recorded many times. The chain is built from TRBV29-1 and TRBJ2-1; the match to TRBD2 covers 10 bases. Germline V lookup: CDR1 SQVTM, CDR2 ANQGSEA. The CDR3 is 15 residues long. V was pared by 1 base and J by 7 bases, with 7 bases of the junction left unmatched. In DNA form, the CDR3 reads TGCAGCGTTGAAGCGCCTAGCGGGAGTAGGAATGAGCAGTTCTTC. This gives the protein CSVEAPSGSRNEQFF.

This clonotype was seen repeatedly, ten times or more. CDR3 DNA sequence: TGTGCTAGTGGTTTCATAGACACCGGGGAGCTGTTTTTT. Its protein product is CASGFIDTGELFF. V is TRBV12-5 and J is TRBJ2-2, with unresolved D. Germline values: CDR1 LGHNT, CDR2 FRNRAP. V was clipped by 3 bases and J by 3 bases, with 5 bases between them. There are 13 residues in the CDR3.

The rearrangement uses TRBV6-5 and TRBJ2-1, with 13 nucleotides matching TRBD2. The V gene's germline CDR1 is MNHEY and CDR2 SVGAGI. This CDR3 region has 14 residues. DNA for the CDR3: TGTGCTTGCTCCAGACTAGCGGGAGGAAACGAGCAGTTCTTC. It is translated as CACSRLAGGNEQFF.